This TCR beta chain was recovered during a study of blood T cells in healthy people across ages. General study findings and limits: Diversity figures based on one million T cells were deemed too low.

With a J-beta primer mix and a sample-barcoded 5' primer, a second PCR ran about 7 to 12 cycles. TCRdb fed the 5' RACE reads into MiXCR, producing one record per CDR3 protein. The sample yields 980,000 or so distinct CDR3 sequences, roughly 50% seen once. This CDR3 is 16 amino acids long. The germline V and J ends were trimmed by 0 bases and 1 base, with 13 bases remaining between them. The germline CDR1 and CDR2 sequences are LGHDT and YNNKEL (reference sequence). This clonotype was counted only a few times. Its antigen is unknown. Each donor supplied 7.5 to 10 milliliters of peripheral blood. The chain uses TRBV3-1 and TRBJ2-7; D unresolved. What was sequenced was blood. The sequence was collected from a man aged 30 to 39 in good health. The DNA of the CDR3 is TGTGCCAGCAGCCAAGACCCCCGCCCTGGATCCTACGAGCAGTACTTC. Encoded protein: CASSQDPRPGSYEQYF.